This T cell receptor beta chain was obtained from a study of shared clonotypes between healthy human individuals. Per the study methods: Filtering differed because ImmunoSEQ produced junction-only sequences that carried no quality scores. Clones were read by immunoSEQ multiplex PCR, and TCRdb kept only the in-frame ones, dropping some. Clone size and V and J calls were adopted from that table, with D and trimming inferred from the DNA. There are about 1,900,000 clones in the sample; approximately 95% occur only once, and 0.9% to 1.5% lies in the top ten. Whole-study results and caveats: Naive CD4 clonotypes were shared across several donors at about 5.2%.

The V and J ends lost 4 bases and 5 bases, in that order; junction bases with no gene match: 7. The CDR3 is made up of 15 amino acids. The germline V gene has CDR1 SGHDT and CDR2 YYEEEE. This clone has only one observation. Its antigen remains unknown. Cells designated naive CD8 were CD45RO-negative and were positively selected for CCR7, with terminally differentiated effector memory CD45RA+ cells excluded. Every donor was a Caucasian adult from Nashville, Tennessee. The V call is TRBV5-6, the J call TRBJ2-7; 12 nucleotides line up with TRBD1. The sequencing input was naive CD8+ T cells sorted from blood. The receptor's source is a man between 18 and 35 years old in good health. The CDR3: CASSAGDRGLNEQYF. The CDR3 nucleotides read TGTGCCAGCAGCGCCGGGGACAGGGGGCTCAACGAGCAGTACTTC.